A single sample gave rise to the 14 T cell receptor beta chains below, sequenced in a study of T-cell reconstitution after alpha-beta-depleted transplantation in children. Unique molecular identifiers tagged the TCRbeta library. TCRdb reanalysed the PCR reads using MiXCR and keeps one entry per CDR3 protein. The table shows about 980,000 distinct CDR3 sequences, with about 31% occurring only once. The sequences come from PBMCs, mostly from graft donor cells, collected 360 days after TCRalphabeta/CD19-depleted stem cell transplant. These receptors were collected from a boy under two years old who had a stem cell transplant for SCID, so the T cells may come from the graft donor.

The chain uses TRBV6-5 and TRBJ2-3; tentatively, D is TRBD1 (6 bases). Trimming cost V 5 bases and J 9 bases, with 9 bases left between them. CDR1 is MNHEY, CDR2 SVGAGI, per germline. This CDR3 spans 11 amino acids. In DNA, the CDR3 is TGTGCCAGCAGTCAGGGGAACACGCAGTATTTT. It codes for CASSQGNTQYF.

The V and J genes are TRBV5-1 and TRBJ1-3; D gene unclear. Trimming pared 0 bases from V and 2 bases from J, leaving 6 bases between. This CDR3 spans 14 amino acids. The germline CDR1 and CDR2 sequences are SGHRS and YFSETQ. The CDR3 DNA reads TGCGCCAGCAGCTTGGAGGCAGCTGGAAACACCATATATTTT. It translates to CASSLEAAGNTIYF.

J is TRBJ2-1 and V is TRBV7-2; 8 bases map to TRBD1. The CDR3 covers 15 residues. Germline V gene sequence: CDR1 SGHTA, CDR2 FQGNSA. V lost 3 bases to trimming and J lost 6 bases; unmatched junction nucleotides: 7. CDR3 amino acids: CASSFQGANFNEQFF. In nucleotides, the CDR3 is TGTGCCAGCAGCTTTCAGGGGGCGAATTTCAATGAGCAGTTCTTC.

This clonotype occurred a few times. The chain uses TRBV20-1 and TRBJ2-3; possibly TRBD2 for D (7 bases). Trimming shortened V by 3 bases and J by 3 bases, and 13 bases separated the two germline ends. Germline values: CDR1 DFQATT, CDR2 SNEGSKA (reference sequence). The CDR3 covers 14 residues. Here the CDR3 reads CSASTGRGTDTQYF. DNA for the CDR3: TGCAGTGCTAGCACAGGGAGGGGAACAGATACGCAGTATTTT.

This clonotype has a handful of counts. CDR3 in DNA: TGTGCGGTACTAGGCGAGGGGGCCCAAGGTGAGCAGTTCTTC. Translation gives CAVLGEGAQGEQFF. This chain connects TRBV2 to TRBJ2-1, with 7 bases aligning to TRBD1. Germline CDR1 SNHLY, CDR2 FYNNEI. The CDR3 is 14 amino acids.

This clonotype occurred a few times. The chain has TRBV9 and TRBJ2-6; no definite D call. The CDR3 consists of 15 residues. Germline CDR1 is SGDLS and CDR2 is YYNGEE. Trimming removed 2 bases from V and 0 bases from J, with 6 bases in between. For the CDR3, the DNA is TGTGCCAGCAGCGTCGCCCTCTCTGGGGCCAACGTCCTGACTTTC. Encoded protein: CASSVALSGANVLTF.

This rearrangement joins TRBV30 to TRBJ2-7; 8 nucleotides align to TRBD1. CDR1 and CDR2 (germline): GTSNPN, SVGIG (reference sequence). The CDR3 runs to 14 residues. Unmatched junction bases numbered 6, after V lost 1 base and J lost 4 bases. CDR3 in amino acids: CAWSAARTGYEQYF. The DNA for the CDR3 is TGTGCCTGGAGTGCCGCCAGGACAGGGTACGAGCAGTACTTC.

CDR3 loop: CASSESPSGGEQFF. The CDR3 DNA reads TGTGCCAGCAGTGAATCGCCTAGCGGGGGAGAGCAGTTCTTC. The chain uses TRBV25-1 and TRBJ2-1; 10 bases align to TRBD2. The length of the CDR3 is 14 residues. The V segment lost 1 base and the J segment 10 bases; nucleotides outside the gene matches: 4. Germline CDR1 reads MGHDK; CDR2 reads SYGVNS.

The chain recombines TRBV7-2 with TRBJ2-5; possible D gene TRBD1, 5 bases. CDR1 and CDR2 from the germline V gene are SGHTA and FQGNSA. Trimming stripped 1 base from V and 5 bases from J, with 11 bases between. This CDR3 region has 14 residues. As DNA, the CDR3 is TGTGCCAGCAGCTTAGGGGGCTTAGAGGAGACCCAGTACTTC. Translating it yields CASSLGGLEETQYF.

This clonotype was observed a handful of times. The rearrangement uses TRBV10-2 and TRBJ1-2; 7 bases match TRBD1. The CDR3 consists of 16 residues. V dropped 4 bases and J dropped 0; count of bases not matched to a gene: 8. From germline, CDR1 is WSHSY and CDR2 SAAADI. DNA for the CDR3: TGCGCCAGCAGTGGTGGCAGGGGGTACTCTAACTATGGCTACACCTTC. Amino acid sequence: CASSGGRGYSNYGYTF.

This clonotype was picked up a small number of times. V and J are TRBV6-5 and TRBJ2-1; 12 bases are a match to TRBD2. The V and J ends lost 4 bases and 1 base, in that order; junction bases with no gene match: 11. This CDR3 has 19 amino acids. CDR1 is MNHEY and CDR2 is SVGAGI in the germline V gene. CDR3 nucleotides: TGTGCCAGCAGTTCTACTAGCGGGGGGTGGCGTGGGTCCTACAATGAGCAGTTCTTC. Translating gives CASSSTSGGWRGSYNEQFF.

This clonotype was seen more than once but under ten times. The chain recombines TRBV12-3 or TRBV12-4 with TRBJ2-7; 13 bases line up with TRBD2. CDR3 length: 15 amino acids. V shed 5 bases and J 7 bases; nucleotides not matched to a gene: 8. The CDR3 here is CASSGRTSGGGEQYF. CDR3 DNA: TGTGCCAGCAGTGGACGGACTAGCGGGGGAGGAGAGCAGTACTTC.

This sequence joins TRBV25-1 and TRBJ2-1; tentative D call: TRBD1 (6 bases). The CDR3 extends over 13 amino acids. Germline assignment: CDR1 MGHDK and CDR2 SYGVNS. The V end lost 6 bases, the J end lost 11 bases, and 17 bases lay between the germline ends. This CDR3 is CASRTGGGGKQFF. The CDR3 DNA reads as TGTGCCAGCAGGACAGGTGGTGGAGGAAAGCAGTTCTTC.

This chain connects TRBV28 to TRBJ2-5; possible D gene TRBD2, 5 bases. Germline assignment: CDR1 MDHEN and CDR2 SYDVKM. Deletions cut 5 bases from V and 1 base from J, with 8 bases between. The CDR3 is 13 residues long. The CDR3 bases are TGTGCCAGCAGTCAGGACTTCCAAGAGACCCAGTACTTC. Its protein is CASSQDFQETQYF.